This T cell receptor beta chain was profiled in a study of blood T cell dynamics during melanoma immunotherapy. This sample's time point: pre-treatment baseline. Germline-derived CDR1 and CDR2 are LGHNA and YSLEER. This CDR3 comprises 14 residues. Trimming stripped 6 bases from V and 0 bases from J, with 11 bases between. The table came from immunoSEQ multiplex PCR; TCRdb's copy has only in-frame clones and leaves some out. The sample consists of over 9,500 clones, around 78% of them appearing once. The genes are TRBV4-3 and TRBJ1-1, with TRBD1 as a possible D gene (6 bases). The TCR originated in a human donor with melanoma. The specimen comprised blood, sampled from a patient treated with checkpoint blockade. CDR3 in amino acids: CASRPGQLNTEAFF. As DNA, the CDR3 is TGCGCCAGCAGGCCTGGACAGTTGAACACTGAAGCTTTCTTT.